The 14 T cell receptor beta chains below all came from one sample that was sequenced in a study of early T cells in non-severe SARS-CoV-2 infection. In TCRdb, the 5' RACE reads were re-called with MiXCR into one record per CDR3 protein. The sample contains 50,000 to 65,000 distinct CDR3 sequences, about 17% of which appear only once. Sequences were derived from whole blood, sampled at baseline. Every receptor here comes from an adult who was a healthcare worker with PCR-confirmed SARS-CoV-2 infection or an uninfected control (not recorded which).

V and J are TRBV6-5 and TRBJ1-6, with 9 nucleotides matching TRBD1. Germline V gene lookup returns CDR1 MNHEY and CDR2 SVGAGI. CDR3 length: 14 amino acids. Trimming removed 7 bases from V and 7 bases from J; junction bases left unmatched: 5. Here the CDR3 DNA reads TGTGCCAGCAAAAGGACAGGGGAGAATTCACCCCTCCACTTT. Protein sequence: CASKRTGENSPLHF.

The rearrangement joins TRBV20-1 to TRBJ2-5, with 11 bases that match TRBD2. Looked up from germline, CDR1 is DFQATT and CDR2 is SNEGSKA (reference sequence). This CDR3 is built from 18 residues. V trimming: 5 bases; J trimming: 5 bases; junction bases outside the gene matches: 19. The DNA of the CDR3 is TGCAGTGCTTCGGGAGGATTATCGCTAGCGGGGGGAAAGGAGACCCAGTACTTC. Residues: CSASGGLSLAGGKETQYF.

A few counts support this clonotype. The V and J genes are TRBV7-2 and TRBJ1-1; D is unresolved. The CDR3 loop spans 16 amino acids. Trimming pared 1 base from V and 1 base from J, leaving 13 bases between. From germline, CDR1 is SGHTA and CDR2 FQGNSA. Written as DNA, the CDR3 is TGTGCCAGCAGCTTAGTCAGACTCGGAGGGAACACTGAAGCTTTCTTT. It yields the protein CASSLVRLGGNTEAFF.

This clonotype has at least ten counts. The V call is TRBV20-1, the J call TRBJ1-6; D is undetermined. The CDR3 length is 14 residues. V was shortened by 6 bases and J by 10 bases, with 19 bases between the two germline ends. Germline V gene data show CDR1 as DFQATT and CDR2 as SNEGSKA (reference sequence). DNA of the CDR3: TGCAGTGCCCAAGACGAAGTCGTCGGATCACCCCTCCACTTT. The encoded protein is CSAQDEVVGSPLHF.

V gene TRBV2 combines with J gene TRBJ2-2, with D perhaps TRBD2 (5 bases). CDR1 is SNHLY and CDR2 is FYNNEI in the germline V gene. The CDR3 runs 15 residues. V was shortened by 4 bases and J by 0 bases, with 9 bases between the two germline ends. The CDR3 region is CASSGPGANTGELFF. For the CDR3, the DNA is TGTGCCAGCAGTGGACCCGGGGCGAACACCGGGGAGCTGTTTTTT. Using reference TRBV2 and TRBJ2-2 for the parts outside the CDR3, the full variable domain is EPEVTQTPSHQVTQMGQEVILRCVPISNHLYFYWYRQILGQKVEFLVSFYNNEISEKSEIFDDQFSVERPDGSNFTLKIRSTKLEDSAMYFCASSGPGANTGELFFGEGSRLTVL.

This clonotype has a count of ten or more. The chain carries TRBV20-1 and TRBJ1-5; no definite D call. Germline V gene data show CDR1 as DFQATT and CDR2 as SNEGSKA (reference sequence). The V end was cut by 0 bases, the J end by 3 bases, with 12 bases between. CDR3 size: 15 residues. The CDR3 loop is CSARDARVLNQPQHF. CDR3 DNA: TGCAGTGCTAGAGATGCTCGGGTCCTCAATCAGCCCCAGCATTTT.

V is TRBV28 and J is TRBJ2-1; D unclear. This CDR3 region has 15 residues. Germline CDR1 is MDHEN and CDR2 is SYDVKM. V was cut by 3 bases and J by 2 bases, with 11 bases left in between. CDR3 coding DNA: TGTGCCAGCAGTTTCCTCGTCCAGACCTACAATGAGCAGTTCTTC. Residues: CASSFLVQTYNEQFF.

This clonotype has at least ten counts. The gene calls are TRBV7-6 and TRBJ2-3, with TRBD1 identical over 8 bases. The germline V gene encodes CDR1 SGHVS and CDR2 FNYEAQ. CDR3 length equals 18 residues. The V gene end was trimmed by 1 base and the J gene end by 6 bases; junction bases not matched to a gene: 15. CDR3 sequence reads: CASSLETVGQANRDTQYF. In DNA form, the CDR3 reads TGTGCCAGCAGCTTAGAAACGGTGGGACAGGCTAACAGGGATACGCAGTATTTT.

Many counts were recorded for this clonotype. The V call is TRBV25-1, the J call TRBJ1-4; TRBD1 matches at 9 bases. J gave up 8 bases and V 1 base, and 8 bases lay outside the gene matches. CDR3 length: 16 amino acids. Germline loops: CDR1 MGHDK, CDR2 SYGVNS. CDR3 sequence reads: CASSEFMGQGNEKLFF. For the CDR3, the DNA is TGTGCCAGCAGTGAATTCATGGGACAGGGAAACGAAAAACTGTTTTTT.

This clonotype came up many times. The chain employs TRBV7-2 and TRBJ2-7; TRBD1 agrees at 10 bases. The CDR3 is 15 residues long. J was trimmed by 3 bases and V by 3 bases; bases with no gene match: 5. The germline CDR1 and CDR2 sequences are SGHTA and FQGNSA. The CDR3 DNA reads TGTGCCAGCAGCTTTAGGACAGGGGGGAGCTACGAGCAGTACTTC. It is translated as CASSFRTGGSYEQYF. The full variable domain, in which reference TRBV7-2 and TRBJ2-7 provide the parts outside the CDR3, is GAGVSQSPSNKVTEKGKDVELRCDPISGHTALYWYRQSLGQGLEFLIYFQGNSAPDKSGLPSDRFSAERTGGSVSTLTIQRTQQEDSAVYLCASSFRTGGSYEQYFGPGTRLTVT.

Only a few counts were recorded for this clonotype. V usage is TRBV15 and J usage is TRBJ1-1; tentative D call: TRBD1 (6 bases). The CDR3 has 14 amino acids. Trimming took off 8 bases at V and 4 bases at J, with 17 bases between the two ends. In germline, CDR1 is LNHNV, CDR2 YYDKDF (reference sequence). The chain's CDR3 is CATWRGAEGTEAFF. Written as DNA, the CDR3 is TGTGCCACCTGGAGGGGGGCGGAAGGCACTGAAGCTTTCTTT.

This clonotype turned up a few times. This sequence joins TRBV6-5 and TRBJ1-1; 8 bases map to TRBD1. Germline V gene data show CDR1 as MNHEY and CDR2 as SVGAGI. The V and J ends lost 2 bases and 10 bases, in that order; junction bases with no gene match: 12. The CDR3 length is 15 residues. Written as DNA, the CDR3 is TGTGCCAGCAGTTACCGGACAGGGAAAGATTTGGGAGCTTTCTTT. Its protein is CASSYRTGKDLGAFF.

This clonotype was counted a few times. CDR3 protein: CASSLEGDTQYF. The DNA for the CDR3 is TGTGCCAGCAGCTTAGAGGGAGATACGCAGTATTTT. This chain connects TRBV11-2 to TRBJ2-3; the D is unclear. Germline CDR1 SGHAT, CDR2 FQNNGV. The V and J ends lost 0 bases and 5 bases respectively, with 3 bases between them. The CDR3 consists of 12 residues.

This clonotype was found a few times. This rearrangement joins TRBV4-2 to TRBJ1-5; D unclear. The germline gives CDR1 LGHNA, CDR2 YNFKEQ. V was cut by 1 base and J by 4 bases, with 5 bases left in between. This CDR3 has 13 amino acids. DNA of the CDR3: TGTGCCAGCAGCCAAGTCGGGAATCAGCCCCAGCATTTT. It is translated as CASSQVGNQPQHF.